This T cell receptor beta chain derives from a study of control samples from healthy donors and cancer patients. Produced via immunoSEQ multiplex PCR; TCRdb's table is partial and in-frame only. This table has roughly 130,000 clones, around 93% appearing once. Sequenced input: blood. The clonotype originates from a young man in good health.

For the CDR3, the DNA is TGTGCCAGCAGCGGACAGCTATCGGGAAATTCACCCCTCCACTTT. Translation: CASSGQLSGNSPLHF. This rearrangement joins TRBV7-9 to TRBJ1-6; the D gene is possibly TRBD1 (6 bases). The CDR3 has 15 residues. CDR1 is SEHNR and CDR2 is FQNEAQ in the germline V gene (reference sequence). V gave up 5 bases and J gave up 7 bases, with 15 bases separating them.